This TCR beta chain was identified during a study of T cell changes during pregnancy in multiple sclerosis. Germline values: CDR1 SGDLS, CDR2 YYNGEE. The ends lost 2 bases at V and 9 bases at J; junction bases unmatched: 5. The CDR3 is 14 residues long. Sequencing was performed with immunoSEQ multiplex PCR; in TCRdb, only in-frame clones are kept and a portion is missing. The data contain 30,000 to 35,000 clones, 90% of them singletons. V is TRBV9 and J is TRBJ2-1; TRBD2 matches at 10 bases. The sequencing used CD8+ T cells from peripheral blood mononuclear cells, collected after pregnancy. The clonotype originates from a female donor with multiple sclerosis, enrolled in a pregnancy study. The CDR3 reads CASSVTSGDLEQFF. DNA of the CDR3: TGTGCCAGCAGCGTCACTAGCGGGGACCTTGAGCAGTTCTTC. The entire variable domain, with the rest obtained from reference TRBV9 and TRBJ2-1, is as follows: DSGVTQTPKHLITATGQRVTLRCSPRSGDLSVYWYQQSLDQGLQFLIQYYNGEERAKGNILERFSAQQFPDLHSELNLSSLELGDSALYFCASSVTSGDLEQFFGPGTRLTVL.